The next 5 T cell receptor beta chains were all read from a single sample in a study of T cells in Graves' hyperthyroidism and ophthalmopathy (dated by TCRdb to about 2019). Preparation of the library involved multiplex PCR. For sequencing, an Illumina HiSeq 2000 was employed. The TCR beta CDR3 regions were amplified from RNA transcripts. The first round of RT-PCR for the TCR CDR3 was performed with the HTBI primer set and the Qiagen OneStep RT-PCR kit. Through fastp at Q25 and MiXCR, TCRdb rebuilt clones from the public reads, retaining in-frame beta chains. Rows are combined by CDR3 protein, so each entry shows the most common genes and DNA. Present in this sample are hundreds of thousands of distinct CDR3 sequences, around 21% of which were seen just once. Together, the top ten hold roughly 30% of the sample. Sequenced input: blood. The receptors were gathered from a man aged 30 to 39 with Graves' ophthalmopathy.

This clonotype was observed a few times. The chain combines TRBV9 with TRBJ2-1; 11 bases line up with TRBD2. V lost 5 bases and J lost 12; bases outside the gene matches: 16. The CDR3 loop spans 16 amino acids. In germline, CDR1 is SGDLS, CDR2 YYNGEE. The DNA of the CDR3 is TGTGCCAGCAGTCCTGGCCCCTTAGCGGGAGGGACAGGGCAGTTCTTC. Its protein is CASSPGPLAGGTGQFF.

V is TRBV5-1 and J is TRBJ1-4; perhaps TRBD1 as D (5 bases). Germline lookup yields CDR1 SGHRS and CDR2 YFSETQ. V shed 3 bases and J shed 2 bases, with 11 bases lying between them. The CDR3 spans 15 residues. In nucleotides, the CDR3 is TGCGCCAGCAGCTACTCGGGGCATACTAATGAAAAACTGTTTTTT. This encodes CASSYSGHTNEKLFF.

This sequence joins TRBV7-3 and TRBJ1-2; no clear D gene. Germline V CDR1 and CDR2: SGHTA, FQGTGA. V dropped 8 bases and J dropped 8 bases, with 18 bases sitting between them. The CDR3 totals 13 residues. CDR3 sequence (DNA): TGTGCCAGCGATTGGGCGGTCACGTCCGGCTACACCTTC. Protein: CASDWAVTSGYTF. The variable domain in full, completed from reference TRBV7-3 and TRBJ1-2, reads GAGVSQTPSNKVTEKGKYVELRCDPISGHTALYWYRQSLGQGPEFLIYFQGTGAADDSGLPNDRFFAVRPEGSVSTLKIQRTERGDSAVYLCASDWAVTSGYTFGSGTRLTVV.

This clonotype was detected a few times. The CDR3 protein is CASSLGRRGTNEQFF. CDR3 DNA: TGTGCCAGCAGTTTAGGGCGGAGGGGAACCAATGAGCAGTTCTTC. The rearrangement joins TRBV12-3 or TRBV12-4 to TRBJ2-1; TRBD2 might be the D (6 bases). V shed 1 base and J shed 6 bases, with 13 bases lying between them. CDR3 length: 15 residues.

This clonotype was found a few times. The rearrangement joins TRBV10-3 to TRBJ2-1; D is perhaps TRBD2 (5 bases). Trimming pared 6 bases from V and 12 bases from J, leaving 15 bases between. CDR3 length equals 12 residues. CDR1 ENHRY and CDR2 SYGVKD come from the germline V gene. As DNA, the CDR3 is TGTGCCATCAGGCCCGAAGAGGGCTTGCAGTTCTTC. Its translation: CAIRPEEGLQFF.